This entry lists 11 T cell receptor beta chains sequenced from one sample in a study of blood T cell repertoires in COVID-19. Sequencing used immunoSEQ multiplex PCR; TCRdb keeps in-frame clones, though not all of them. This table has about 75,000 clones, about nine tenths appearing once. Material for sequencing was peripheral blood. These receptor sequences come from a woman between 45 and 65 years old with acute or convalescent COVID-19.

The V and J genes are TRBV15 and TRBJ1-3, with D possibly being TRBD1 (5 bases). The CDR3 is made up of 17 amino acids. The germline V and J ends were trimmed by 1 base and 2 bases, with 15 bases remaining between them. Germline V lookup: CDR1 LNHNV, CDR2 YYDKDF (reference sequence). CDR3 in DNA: TGTGCCACCAGCAGAGGTTCGTCAGGGAACACTGGAAACACCATATATTTT. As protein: CATSRGSSGNTGNTIYF.

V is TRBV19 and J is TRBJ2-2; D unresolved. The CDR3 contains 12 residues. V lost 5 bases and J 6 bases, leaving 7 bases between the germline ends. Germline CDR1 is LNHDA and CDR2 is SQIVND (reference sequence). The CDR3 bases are TGTGCCAGTAGTCCCCGTCCCGGGGAGCTGTTTTTT. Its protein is CASSPRPGELFF. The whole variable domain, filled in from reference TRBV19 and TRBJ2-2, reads DGGITQSPKYLFRKEGQNVTLSCEQNLNHDAMYWYRQDPGQGLRLIYYSQIVNDFQKGDIAEGYSVSREKKESFPLTVTSAQKNPTAFYLCASSPRPGELFFGEGSRLTVL.

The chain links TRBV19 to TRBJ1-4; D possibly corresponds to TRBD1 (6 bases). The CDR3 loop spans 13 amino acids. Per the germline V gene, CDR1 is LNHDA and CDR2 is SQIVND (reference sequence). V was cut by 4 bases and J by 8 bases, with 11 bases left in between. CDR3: CASSTGTGEKLFF. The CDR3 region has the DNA TGTGCCAGTAGTACCGGAACAGGGGAAAAACTGTTTTTT. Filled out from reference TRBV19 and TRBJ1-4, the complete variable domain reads DGGITQSPKYLFRKEGQNVTLSCEQNLNHDAMYWYRQDPGQGLRLIYYSQIVNDFQKGDIAEGYSVSREKKESFPLTVTSAQKNPTAFYLCASSTGTGEKLFFGSGTQLSVL.

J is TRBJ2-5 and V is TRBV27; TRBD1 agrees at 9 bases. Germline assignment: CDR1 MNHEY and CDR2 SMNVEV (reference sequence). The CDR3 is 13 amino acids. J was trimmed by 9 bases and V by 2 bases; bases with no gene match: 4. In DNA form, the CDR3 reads TGTGCCAGCAGTTTACAAACAGGGGGCTCCCAGTACTTC. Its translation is CASSLQTGGSQYF.

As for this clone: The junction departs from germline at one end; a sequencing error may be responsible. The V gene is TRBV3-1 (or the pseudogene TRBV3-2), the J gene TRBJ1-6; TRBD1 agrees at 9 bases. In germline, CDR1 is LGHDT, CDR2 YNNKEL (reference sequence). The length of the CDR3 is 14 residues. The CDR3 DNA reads TGTGCCAGCAGCCTACTGACAGGGGGTTCATCCCTCCACTTT. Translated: CASSLLTGGSSLHF.

The CDR3 here is CAWSLGDPIYGYTF. CDR3 coding DNA: TGTGCCTGGAGTTTAGGAGACCCTATATATGGCTACACCTTC. This rearrangement joins TRBV30 to TRBJ1-2; D uncertain. CDR3 length: 14 residues. Germline loops: CDR1 GTSNPN, CDR2 SVGIG (reference sequence). V was pared by 2 bases and J by 5 bases, with 15 bases between. Together with reference TRBV30 and TRBJ1-2, the CDR3 gives the full variable domain: SQTIHQWPATLVQPVGSPLSLECTVEGTSNPNLYWYRQAAGRGLQLLFYSVGIGQISSEVPQNLSASRPQDRQFILSSKKLLLSDSGFYLCAWSLGDPIYGYTFGSGTRLTVV.

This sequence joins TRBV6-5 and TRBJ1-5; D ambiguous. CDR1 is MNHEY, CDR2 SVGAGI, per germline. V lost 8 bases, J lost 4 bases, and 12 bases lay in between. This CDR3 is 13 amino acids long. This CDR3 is CASASGFNQPQHF. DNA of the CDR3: TGTGCCAGCGCCTCAGGATTTAATCAGCCCCAGCATTTT.

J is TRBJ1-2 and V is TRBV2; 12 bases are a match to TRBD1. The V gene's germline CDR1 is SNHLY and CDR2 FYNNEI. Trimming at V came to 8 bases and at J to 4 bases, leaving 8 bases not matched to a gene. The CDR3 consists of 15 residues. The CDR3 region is CASGGQGAVLYGYTF. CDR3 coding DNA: TGTGCCAGCGGGGGACAGGGGGCTGTTCTCTATGGCTACACCTTC.

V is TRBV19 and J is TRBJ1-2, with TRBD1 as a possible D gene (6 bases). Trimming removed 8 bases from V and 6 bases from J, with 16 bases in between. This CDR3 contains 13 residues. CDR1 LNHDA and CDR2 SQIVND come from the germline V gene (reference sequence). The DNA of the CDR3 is TGTGCCAGTCAGATCACAGGGTTGAATGGCTACACCTTC. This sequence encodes CASQITGLNGYTF.

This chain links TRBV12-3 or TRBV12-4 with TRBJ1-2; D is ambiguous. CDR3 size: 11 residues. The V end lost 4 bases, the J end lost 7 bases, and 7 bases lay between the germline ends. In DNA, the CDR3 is TGTGCCAGCAGTTCCTCCGGTGGCTACACCTTC. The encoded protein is CASSSSGGYTF.

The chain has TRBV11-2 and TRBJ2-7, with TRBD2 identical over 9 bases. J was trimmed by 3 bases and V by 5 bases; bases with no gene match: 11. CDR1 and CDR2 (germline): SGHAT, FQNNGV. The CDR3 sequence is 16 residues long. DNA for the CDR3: TGTGCCAGCAGCCCCTCCCTGGTAGCGGGGGACTACGAGCAGTACTTC. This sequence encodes CASSPSLVAGDYEQYF.